The text below deals with one TCR beta chain. Those enrolled, adults aged roughly 18 to 89 years, came from some 25 US areas. Donors of Cohort 3 who recovered were those that had two negative PCRs, clearance, or symptom resolution. Authors' data handling: Quantification of nucleated cells was approximated via reference gene primer amplification. Assay: immunoSEQ multiplex PCR; the TCRdb copy retains only in-frame clones and omits some. The DNA gave D and trimming, while V, J and clone size come from that table. The data show more than 200,000 clones, with around 84% seen just once and around 1.8% held by the top ten. The sample is drawn from a study of blood T cell repertoires in COVID-19. At the level of the study: Sites across the United States, Italy and Spain contributed samples from acute and convalescent COVID-19.

The length of the CDR3 is 15 residues. Germline CDR1 and CDR2: SGHRS and YFSETQ. Germline trimming cut 0 bases from V and 4 bases from J; bases unmatched to any gene: 1. The chain employs TRBV5-1 and TRBJ2-1; 10 positions match TRBD2. The sequenced sample was PBMCs or T cells enriched from blood (not recorded which). The TCR comes from a man in his forties who had recovered from COVID-19. CDR3 DNA sequence: TGCGCCAGCAGCTTGGGGACTAGCGGATACAATGAGCAGTTCTTC. Translation: CASSLGTSGYNEQFF.